The text below deals with one T cell receptor beta chain. Antigen: not known. One end of the junction varies from germline; a read error may be responsible. Per germline, CDR1 SGHNT and CDR2 YENEEA. This CDR3 region has 13 residues. The data are from a study of cytomegalovirus exposure and HLA in healthy donors. Study-level results: Most subjects' HLA-A and HLA-B alleles were reportedly predicted from TCR beta sequences. Per published reports, the classifier diagnosed cytomegalovirus status with high specificity and sensitivity. When analyzed later, a missense DCLRE1C variant was found to be linked to TCR beta V- and J-gene trimming. The study labeled more than 150 TCR beta chains cytomegalovirus-associated.

Both 60 Vbeta primers and 13 Jbeta primers went into the PCR. Sequenced by immunoSEQ multiplex PCR; TCRdb stores in-frame clones only, minus some. The repertoire table contains 120,000 or so clones. Source material: PBMCs. This rearrangement joins TRBV11-3 to TRBJ2-2; no clear D gene. The TCR comes from a man aged 18 to 29 in good health and CMV-seronegative. As DNA, the CDR3 is TGTACCAGCAGCTTAGGGCCGTCCGGGGAGCTGTTTTTT. This translates into CTSSLGPSGELFF.